This is a list of T cell receptor beta chains from one sample in a study of blood T cells in healthy people across ages. MiXCR, applied by TCRdb to the 5' RACE reads, yields one record per CDR3 protein. The sample includes approximately 1.5 million distinct CDR3 sequences, around 36% of them seen just once. Sequenced sample: blood. The source of these receptors is a woman aged 25 to 45 in good health. CDR3s include the opening cysteine and the closing phenylalanine or tryptophan. D genes are given only for firm matches. Expanded clones get a size class; other rows say once, few or many, or leave the size out.

D: TRBD2; V: TRBV10-3; J: TRBJ2-3; size: NA; length: 15; DNA: TGTGCCATCAGCGAACTAGCGGGGGACACAGATATGCAGTATTTT; CDR3: CAISELAGDTDMQYF
D: NA; V: TRBV3-1; J: TRBJ2-1; size: NA; length: 16; DNA: TGTGCCAGCAGCCAAGGAGGAGGGAAATGGGACAATGAGCAGTTCTTC; CDR3: CASSQGGGKWDNEQFF
D: TRBD2; V: TRBV12-3/TRBV12-4; J: TRBJ2-1; size: few; length: 17; DNA: TGTGCCAGCAGTTTAGCTAGCGGGTGGGAAGAATACAATGAGCAGTTCTTC; CDR3: CASSLASGWEEYNEQFF
D: TRBD2; V: TRBV20-1; J: TRBJ2-1; size: few; length: 15; DNA: TGCAGTGCTAGAGATTACAGCGGGAGGGTTGATAAGCAGTTCTTC; CDR3: CSARDYSGRVDKQFF
D: TRBD1; V: TRBV15; J: TRBJ2-2; size: NA; length: 15; DNA: TGTGCCACCAGCCCCTCAGGGGGCTTCACCGGGGAGCTGTTTTTT; CDR3: CATSPSGGFTGELFF
D: NA; V: TRBV7-2; J: TRBJ2-2; size: NA; length: 15; DNA: TGTGCCAGCAGCTCCTGGGGGGAAAACACCGGGGAGCTGTTTTTT; CDR3: CASSSWGENTGELFF
D: TRBD1; V: TRBV5-1; J: TRBJ2-7; size: NA; length: 15; DNA: TGCGCCAGCAGCTTGGAAGGACAGGGGAGGCACGAGCAGTACTTC; CDR3: CASSLEGQGRHEQYF
D: TRBD2; V: TRBV5-1; J: TRBJ2-5; size: few; length: 16; DNA: TGCGCCAGCAGCTTGACTAGCGGGACTTACCAAGAGACCCAGTACTTC; CDR3: CASSLTSGTYQETQYF
D: NA; V: TRBV29-1; J: TRBJ2-7; size: many; length: 12; DNA: TGCAGCGTTACTTCCGGGGCCTACGAGCAGTACTTC; CDR3: CSVTSGAYEQYF
D: NA; V: TRBV3-1; J: TRBJ1-2; size: NA; length: 13; DNA: TGTGCCAGCAGCCAAACCGAGGGCTATGGCTACACCTTC; CDR3: CASSQTEGYGYTF
D: NA; V: TRBV7-7; J: TRBJ2-5; size: few; length: 14; DNA: TGTGCCAGCAGACCAGTCCGGGTCCAAGAGACCCAGTACTTC; CDR3: CASRPVRVQETQYF
D: NA; V: TRBV3-1; J: TRBJ1-2; size: NA; length: 15; DNA: TGTGCCAGCAGCCATCTGGAGTCGGTTCGATATGGCTACATCTTC; CDR3: CASSHLESVRYGYIF
D: TRBD1; V: TRBV18; J: TRBJ2-3; size: few; length: 16; DNA: TGTGCCAGCTCACCACCCCGGGACAGGGGGACAGATACGCAGTATTTT; CDR3: CASSPPRDRGTDTQYF
D: TRBD2; V: TRBV2; J: TRBJ2-3; size: NA; length: 16; DNA: TGTGCCAGCATGAGGGGCGGGGGGCGAGTCACAGATACGCAGTATTTT; CDR3: CASMRGGGRVTDTQYF
D: TRBD2; V: TRBV9; J: TRBJ2-3; size: few; length: 16; DNA: TGTGCCAGCAGCTTCACTAGCGGGGGGGTAGGGGATACGCAGTATTTT; CDR3: CASSFTSGGVGDTQYF
D: NA; V: TRBV7-9; J: TRBJ1-2; size: many; length: 14; DNA: TGTGCCAGCAGCTTGAGTCAGAATAACTATGGCTACACCTTC; CDR3: CASSLSQNNYGYTF
D: NA; V: TRBV24-1; J: TRBJ2-7; size: NA; length: 12; DNA: TGTGCCACCAGTGACTCCAACTACGAGCAGTACTTC; CDR3: CATSDSNYEQYF
D: NA; V: TRBV6-5; J: TRBJ2-1; size: NA; length: 13; DNA: TGTGCCAGCGGCACTGCCAACTGCAATGAGCAGTTCTTC; CDR3: CASGTANCNEQFF
D: TRBD2; V: TRBV7-8; J: TRBJ2-5; size: many; length: 13; DNA: TGTGCCAGCAGCCCCTCTGCGGGGGTCGCCCAGTACTTC; CDR3: CASSPSAGVAQYF
D: NA; V: TRBV12-3/TRBV12-4; J: TRBJ2-7; size: NA; length: 14; DNA: TGTGCCAGCAGTCTTGTAGAGGGGGGCGCCGAGCAGTACTTC; CDR3: CASSLVEGGAEQYF
D: NA; V: TRBV7-7; J: TRBJ2-1; size: few; length: 16; DNA: TGTGCCAGCAGCCCGTTATCAGGGGCGAGTTACAATGAGCAGTTCTTC; CDR3: CASSPLSGASYNEQFF
D: NA; V: TRBV20-1; J: TRBJ2-3; size: few; length: 14; DNA: TGCAGTGCCCCAACTGGGGCAACCATAGATACGCAGTATTTT; CDR3: CSAPTGATIDTQYF
D: NA; V: TRBV11-2; J: TRBJ2-7; size: NA; length: 14; DNA: TGTGCCACCAAGCCCCCAGGGGCCCCCTACGAGCAGTACTTC; CDR3: CATKPPGAPYEQYF
D: NA; V: TRBV12-3/TRBV12-4; J: TRBJ2-7; size: NA; length: 14; DNA: TGTGCCAGCAGTTTGAACAGGGACTTCTACGAGCAGTACTTC; CDR3: CASSLNRDFYEQYF